These T cell receptor beta chains were read from a single sample in a study of blood T cell repertoires in COVID-19. Sequenced by immunoSEQ multiplex PCR; TCRdb stores in-frame clones only, minus some. The sample contains fewer than 200,000 clones, about 87% of which appear only once. Input material: peripheral blood. The receptors shown here come from a middle-aged man with active or convalescent COVID-19. Each CDR3 is given with its conserved first and last residue. The D gene is left open where the match is weak. Rows may omit the clone size; those that give it use once, few, many or a size class.

j_call,d_call,v_call,clone_size,cdr3_nt,cdr3_aa
TRBJ1-1,-,TRBV5-1,-,TGCGCCAGCAGCTGGGAGCCGGGTAACACTGAAGCTTTCTTT,CASSWEPGNTEAFF
TRBJ1-6,-,TRBV12-3/TRBV12-4,-,TGTGCCAGCAGTTTAGGAGTCAATTCACCCCTCCACTTT,CASSLGVNSPLHF
TRBJ2-1,-,TRBV27,-,TGTGCCAGCAGTTTAGGACAGAATAATGAGCAGTTCTTC,CASSLGQNNEQFF
TRBJ2-2,TRBD1,TRBV10-3,once,TGTGCCACCACAGGGGGCATAGCCGGGGAGCTGTTTTTT,CATTGGIAGELFF
TRBJ2-3,-,TRBV7-2,-,TGTGCCAGCAGCTTAAGTTTTCTGGGGGCGACAGATACGCAGTATTTT,CASSLSFLGATDTQYF
TRBJ2-4,-,TRBV29-1,-,TGCAGCGTACAGCCCCCAGGGAACATTCAGTACTTC,CSVQPPGNIQYF
TRBJ1-3,-,TRBV18,-,TGTGCCAGCTCACCCTACCCTCCCACGAGCTCTGGAAACACCATATATTTT,CASSPYPPTSSGNTIYF
TRBJ1-5,TRBD1,TRBV28,-,TGTGCCAGCAGCGGGGGCCGGGACAGAGAATTCAATCAGCCCCAGCATTTT,CASSGGRDREFNQPQHF
TRBJ2-1,-,TRBV24-1,-,TGTGCCACCAGTGATGCGGGGTTGGCCTACAATGAGCAGTTCTTC,CATSDAGLAYNEQFF
TRBJ2-5,TRBD2,TRBV4-1,-,TGCGCCAGCAGCCAAGATACAGGGGTGCATCTTAGCGGGGGCCCTCAAGAGACCCAGTACTTC,CASSQDTGVHLSGGPQETQYF
TRBJ1-1,TRBD1,TRBV4-1,once,TGCGCCAGCAGCGGGACAGGGAACCCTGAAGCTTTCTTT,CASSGTGNPEAFF
TRBJ1-2,TRBD1,TRBV19,-,TGTGCCAGTAACGGACAGGGGGCATGGGACTATGGCTACACCTTC,CASNGQGAWDYGYTF
TRBJ1-2,-,TRBV19,-,TGTGCCAGTAGTGAGACCCAGGGAAGGTATGGCTACACCTTC,CASSETQGRYGYTF
TRBJ2-7,TRBD1,TRBV24-1,-,TGTGCCACCAGTGATTCGGGACAGGGCTACGAGCAGTACTTC,CATSDSGQGYEQYF
TRBJ1-2,-,TRBV7-8,-,TGTGCCAGCACCCCTCAAGGCGGTTCAGGGAACTATGGCTACACCTTC,CASTPQGGSGNYGYTF
TRBJ1-1,TRBD1,TRBV19,-,TGTGCCAGTAGTAAGGGACAGGGGAACACTGAAGCTTTCTTT,CASSKGQGNTEAFF
TRBJ1-4,TRBD1,TRBV2,-,TGTGCCAGCATGGAGGACAGGACGGGCGAAAAACTGTTTTTT,CASMEDRTGEKLFF
TRBJ1-5,-,TRBV14,few,TGTGCCAGCAGCATGCAGGGAAGTCAGCCCCAGCATTTT,CASSMQGSQPQHF
TRBJ2-2,TRBD2,TRBV27,-,TGTGCCAGCAGTTCCGGTCCGGGACTAGCGGGTAACACCGGGGAGCTGTTTTTT,CASSSGPGLAGNTGELFF
TRBJ1-5,-,TRBV30,-,TGTGCCTGGAGTGTAAACGGGGGTCAGCCCCAGCATTTT,CAWSVNGGQPQHF
TRBJ1-5,-,TRBV7-2,-,TGTGCCAGCAGCTTAGGAGGAGTTAGCAATCAGCCCCAGCATTTT,CASSLGGVSNQPQHF
TRBJ1-1,TRBD1,TRBV11-1,-,TGTGCCAGCAGCCTCAACAGGGGGGAAGCTTTCTTT,CASSLNRGEAFF
TRBJ2-7,TRBD1,TRBV18,-,TGTGCCAGCTCTTTAGACAGGGGGCAATCCGAGCAGTACTTC,CASSLDRGQSEQYF
TRBJ2-4,TRBD2,TRBV3-1/TRBV3-2,-,TGTGCCAGCAGCCATGGCGCCCGGGAGGACATTCAGTACTTC,CASSHGAREDIQYF
TRBJ2-7,TRBD1,TRBV5-1,few,TGCGCCAGCAGCCGAAAGGGACAGGGGGCCTACGAGCAGTACTTC,CASSRKGQGAYEQYF
TRBJ2-6,TRBD1,TRBV19,-,TGTGCCAGTAGTCCCTCCCCGGGACAGGTCTACCGCGGGGCCAACGTCCTGACTTTC,CASSPSPGQVYRGANVLTF
TRBJ1-6,-,TRBV19,once,TGTGCCAGTAGCACCGGGACTTATAATTCACCCCTCCACTTT,CASSTGTYNSPLHF